The 14 T cell receptor beta chains given below trace back to one sample, sequenced in a study of blood T cells in healthy people across ages. The authors ran a second PCR of about 7 to 11 cycles using a sample-barcoded 5' primer and a J-beta primer mix. TCRdb redid the calling of the 5' RACE reads with MiXCR, one entry per CDR3 protein. The sample has about 290,000 distinct CDR3 sequences; 27% are singletons. The sequenced sample was blood. The receptors here all came from a woman between 70 and 85 years old in good health.

The V gene is TRBV19, the J gene TRBJ2-5; D possibly uses TRBD1 or TRBD2 (5 bases each). The DNA end lines up better with TRBJ2-1; the J call may be wrong. Germline CDR1 reads LNHDA; CDR2 reads SQIVND (reference sequence). The CDR3 has 12 residues. The chain's CDR3 is CASSIEGNEQFF. In nucleotides, the CDR3 is TGTGCCAGTAGTATCGAGGGGAATGAGCAGTTCTTC.

This clonotype was counted between two and nine times. The rearrangement links TRBV3-1 to TRBJ2-3; 7 positions match TRBD2. CDR1 and CDR2 from the germline V gene are LGHDT and YNNKEL (reference sequence). After removal of 6 bases from V and 8 bases from J, the junction contained 11 bases not matched to a gene. The CDR3 length is 14 residues. CDR3 residues: CASSGREIAGTQYF. The CDR3 region has the DNA TGTGCCAGCAGTGGGCGGGAGATCGCCGGTACGCAGTATTTT.

This clonotype was counted only a few times. The rearrangement joins TRBV5-4 to TRBJ2-5; D may be TRBD1 (5 bases). The J call may not be correct, given that the DNA end is closer to TRBJ2-7. There are 16 residues in the CDR3. Germline CDR1 and CDR2: SGHNT and YYREEE (reference sequence). CDR3 in amino acids: CASTPDGADSFYEQYF. The CDR3 coding sequence is TGTGCCAGCACCCCCGATGGGGCAGACAGTTTCTACGAGCAGTACTTC.

The J gene is TRBJ1-1, the V gene TRBV11-2; no firm D call. This CDR3 region has 13 residues. Germline CDR1 reads SGHAT; CDR2 reads FQNNGV. V was trimmed by 5 bases and J by 0 bases, leaving 7 bases between them. CDR3 sequence reads: CASSRQLNTEAFF. The CDR3 DNA sequence: TGTGCCAGCAGCCGTCAACTGAACACTGAAGCTTTCTTT.

The chain has TRBV21-1 and TRBJ2-1; the table's D call of TRBD1 was not tested on the DNA. TRBV21-1 is shown as a pseudogene. The CDR3 contains 16 residues. The CDR3, as DNA: TGTGCCAGCAGCAGCGACCGGGACAGGGGTTACAATGAGCAGTTCTTC. Its protein is CASSSDRDRGYNEQFF.

This clonotype was picked up a small number of times. V and J are TRBV29-1 and TRBJ2-3, with D unresolved. CDR3 length: 11 residues. V gave up 3 bases and J gave up 6 bases, with 7 bases separating them. CDR1 is SQVTM, CDR2 ANQGSEA, per germline. The CDR3 DNA reads TGCAGCGTTGATCGGCGGGATACGCAGTATTTT. This sequence encodes CSVDRRDTQYF.

Only a few counts were recorded for this clonotype. The rearrangement links TRBV3-1 to TRBJ2-7, with D possibly TRBD2 on 6 matching bases. Trimming removed 3 bases from V and 7 bases from J, with 22 bases in between. CDR1 and CDR2 from the germline V gene are LGHDT and YNNKEL (reference sequence). This CDR3 is built from 16 residues. CDR3 DNA: TGTGCCAGCAGCCATAGTGAGTTCGGGAGAACGGGGGAGCAGTACTTC. Translation: CASSHSEFGRTGEQYF.

The chain uses TRBV6-1 and TRBJ2-3; 9 nucleotides align to TRBD2. J was trimmed by 4 bases and V by 9 bases; bases with no gene match: 5. The CDR3 extends over 13 amino acids. In germline, CDR1 is MNHNS, CDR2 SASEGT. The CDR3 protein is CASLAGVPDTQYF. In DNA, the CDR3 is TGTGCCAGTTTAGCGGGAGTCCCAGATACGCAGTATTTT.

This chain connects TRBV29-1 to TRBJ2-3, with 7 positions matching TRBD2. The CDR3 covers 12 residues. Germline CDR1 SQVTM, CDR2 ANQGSEA. V gave up 3 bases and J gave up 5 bases; unmatched junction bases: 2. CDR3 in DNA: TGCAGCGTTGATGGCGGGAGAGATACGCAGTATTTT. Its translation: CSVDGGRDTQYF.

The table lists this clonotype with a few counts. The chain couples TRBV4-1 to TRBJ1-4; D is undetermined. V was clipped by 4 bases and J by 7 bases, with 10 bases between them. This CDR3 spans 13 amino acids. Germline V gives CDR1 MGHRA, CDR2 YSYEKL. The DNA of the CDR3 is TGCGCCAGCAGCCTCGACCGGGGTGAAAAACTGTTTTTT. Its protein product is CASSLDRGEKLFF.

The table lists this clonotype with a few counts. V usage is TRBV18 and J usage is TRBJ1-2; 7 positions agree with TRBD1. The germline V gene encodes CDR1 KGHSH and CDR2 LQKENI. Losses at the gene ends were 3 bases for V and 1 base for J; bases not matched to a gene: 2. This CDR3 is built from 14 residues. CDR3 sequence reads: CASSPNRGNYGYTF. The CDR3 region has the DNA TGTGCCAGCTCACCCAACAGGGGTAACTATGGCTACACCTTC.

This chain uses TRBV3-1 with TRBJ2-5; D not certain. CDR3 size: 11 residues. In germline, CDR1 is LGHDT, CDR2 YNNKEL (reference sequence). V lost 0 bases and J lost 11, with 7 bases in between. The CDR3 reads CASSQDEGQYF. The CDR3 DNA sequence: TGTGCCAGCAGCCAAGATGAAGGGCAGTACTTC.

J is TRBJ2-5 and V is TRBV18; 12 nucleotides align to TRBD2. TRBJ2-1 explains the end of the DNA better; the J call may be wrong. Per the germline V gene, CDR1 is KGHSH and CDR2 is LQKENI. The CDR3 totals 14 residues. The CDR3 loop is CAGRGTSGPNEQFF. The CDR3 DNA follows: TGTGCCGGCCGCGGGACTAGCGGGCCCAATGAGCAGTTCTTC.

This clonotype has more than one count but fewer than ten. This sequence joins TRBV7-8 and TRBJ2-1; 13 nucleotides agree with TRBD2. The CDR3 has 17 amino acids. Germline V gene sequence: CDR1 SGHVS, CDR2 FQNEAQ. After removal of 5 bases from V and 7 bases from J, the junction contained 11 bases not matched to a gene. The CDR3 nucleotides read TGTGCCAGCAGCATCAGGACTAGCGGGAGTAATGGGAATGAGCAGTTCTTC. This gives the protein CASSIRTSGSNGNEQFF.